This T cell receptor (beta chain) emerged from a study of cytomegalovirus exposure and HLA in healthy donors. Both 60 Vbeta primers and 13 Jbeta primers went into the PCR. This table comes from immunoSEQ multiplex PCR, and its TCRdb copy is limited to in-frame clones, with some not included. This table holds under 200,000 clones. Germline CDR1 is SGHVS and CDR2 is FNYEAQ. The CDR3 extends over 16 amino acids. V shed 2 bases, J shed 4 bases, and the junction held 7 bases outside the gene matches. The source is a young woman in good health and CMV-seropositive. The sequencing input was PBMCs. This chain uses TRBV7-6 with TRBJ2-1; TRBD2 matches at 8 bases. CDR3 nucleotide sequence: TGTGCCAGCAGCTTAAACGCGGGGGGTGGATACAATGAGCAGTTCTTC. Amino acid sequence: CASSLNAGGGYNEQFF.